This T cell receptor (beta chain) was recovered during a study of blood T cell repertoires in COVID-19. Germline V lookup: CDR1 MDHEN, CDR2 SYDVKM. CDR3 length equals 11 residues. As regards this clone: At one boundary the junction diverges from the germline segment, which might be a read error.

Original methodology: Scientists estimated how many nucleated cells there were by amplifying reference gene primers. Produced via immunoSEQ multiplex PCR; TCRdb's table is partial and in-frame only. V and J calls and clone size are given by that table; D and trimming were obtained from the DNA. The repertoire holds 55,000 to 70,000 clones, with roughly 92% as singletons. Material for sequencing was peripheral blood. This receptor was obtained from a human donor in a cohort sampled during active COVID-19. The chain joins TRBV28 to TRBJ1-3; unclear D gene. The CDR3 DNA reads TGTGCCAGCACATCCCTACGGGGATGGAATTTT. Translating it yields CASTSLRGWNF.